The sequence of this TCR beta chain was determined in a study of monozygotic twins with inflammatory bowel disease. Findings and caveats of the study: Among twins, concordant and discordant pairs did not differ in repertoire similarity, possibly from limited power. IBD-affected twins scored below their healthy co-twins in TCRbeta diversity (inverse Simpson). What may have added variability to patient repertoires is that immunosuppressive treatments differed.

Notes on this clonotype: Its cognate antigen is unknown.

The quantity of total RNA per TCR library was roughly 3,700 ng. TCRdb re-called the 5' RACE reads; every CDR3 protein appears as one record, without DNA. Seen in this sample are about 130,000 distinct CDR3 sequences; the ten most common clones hold 0.95% to 1.5%. The sequence came from a human donor with ulcerative colitis or Crohn's disease, or a healthy co-twin of an affected twin (not recorded which). Sequencing was carried out using blood.

This chain's CDR3 is CASSRVQGANQPQHF. The rearrangement links TRBV4-1 to TRBJ1-5; there is no DNA to check the TCRdb D call of TRBD1. The CDR3 is 15 amino acids. CDR1 and CDR2 (germline): MGHRA, YSYEKL.